This record covers a single T cell receptor (beta chain). The entry originates in a study of blood T cell repertoires in COVID-19. Across the study: Sources were T cells, B-cell-depleted T cells, or PBMCs; the material itself was cDNA or gDNA.

The length of the CDR3 is 12 residues. From germline, CDR1 is MDHEN and CDR2 SYDVKM. Losses at the gene ends were 5 bases for V and 14 bases for J; bases not matched to a gene: 7. As processed by the authors: Amplification with reference gene primers provided the estimates of nucleated cell counts. Repertoires were generated with immunoSEQ multiplex PCR, while TCRdb's copy carries only in-frame clones and drops some. The DNA gave D and trimming, while V, J and clone size come from that table. The sample shows 300,000 to 450,000 clones, about 92% of them seen only once. This sequence originates from a woman aged 60-75 years with COVID-19, enrolled during active disease. The sample consisted of peripheral blood. V usage is TRBV28 and J usage is TRBJ1-2, with 11 bases identical to TRBD1. CDR3: CASSPGQGARTF. The CDR3 DNA follows: TGTGCCAGCAGTCCTGGACAGGGGGCTAGGACCTTC.